One sample yielded the 11 T cell receptor beta chains listed below, sequenced in a study of cytomegalovirus exposure and HLA in healthy donors (dated by TCRdb to 2015 to 2018). Library construction relied on the immunoSEQ multiplex PCR assay. For the multiplex PCR, a mixture combining 60 forward primers for TCR Vbeta segments and 13 reverse primers for TCR Jbeta segments was used. Drawn from immuneACCESS, this table holds only the in-frame rearrangements with V and J called that TCRdb kept. Clones are partly lost; checked studies trace under half to an unresolved V gene and leave the rest unexplained. Across this sample there are about 130,000 clones, with around four fifths seen only once. Around 2.5% of the sample belongs to the ten largest clones. Sequencing was done on a sample of PBMCs. Receptors were obtained from a boy between 2 and 15 years old in good health and CMV-seronegative.

The chain links TRBV30 to TRBJ2-1, with D possibly TRBD1 on 6 matching bases. V was shortened by 2 bases and J by 2 bases, with 10 bases between the two germline ends. This CDR3 is built from 14 residues. CDR1 and CDR2 from the germline V gene are GTSNPN and SVGIG (reference sequence). The CDR3 loop is CAWSSDSAYNEQFF. The DNA for the CDR3 is TGTGCCTGGAGTTCGGACAGTGCCTACAATGAGCAGTTCTTC.

The V call is TRBV4-3, the J call TRBJ2-6, with D perhaps TRBD1 (6 bases). The CDR3 has 16 residues. V was shortened by 3 bases and J by 2 bases, with 11 bases between the two germline ends. The germline CDR1 and CDR2 sequences are LGHNA and YSLEER. Here the CDR3 reads CASSHEQGAGANVLTF. CDR3 nucleotides: TGCGCCAGCAGCCATGAACAGGGAGCTGGGGCCAACGTCCTGACTTTC.

The chain has TRBV5-1 and TRBJ2-5, with TRBD1 matching over 9 bases. CDR1 SGHRS and CDR2 YFSETQ come from the germline V gene. The CDR3 is made up of 15 amino acids. The J segment lost 2 bases and the V segment lost 0 bases, leaving 2 bases of the junction unmatched. CDR3 sequence: CASSLAGTGQETQYF. As DNA, the CDR3 is TGCGCCAGCAGCTTGGCCGGGACAGGGCAAGAGACCCAGTACTTC.

The V gene is TRBV2, the J gene TRBJ2-4; D may be TRBD2 (6 bases). V was pared by 6 bases and J by 10 bases, with 13 bases between. In germline, CDR1 is SNHLY, CDR2 FYNNEI. The CDR3 runs to 12 residues. The CDR3 sequence is CASRPLGGIQYF. CDR3 nucleotide sequence: TGTGCCAGCAGGCCTTTGGGGGGTATTCAGTACTTC. Filled out from reference TRBV2 and TRBJ2-4, the complete variable domain reads EPEVTQTPSHQVTQMGQEVILRCVPISNHLYFYWYRQILGQKVEFLVSFYNNEISEKSEIFDDQFSVERPDGSNFTLKIRSTKLEDSAMYFCASRPLGGIQYFGAGTRLSVL.

V usage is TRBV18 and J usage is TRBJ2-3; a weak D match, TRBD1 (5 bases). Germline values: CDR1 KGHSH, CDR2 LQKENI. This CDR3 spans 16 amino acids. Trimming took off 1 base at V and 4 bases at J, with 15 bases between the two ends. CDR3 DNA: TGTGCCAGCTCACCACGGGCCAGGGATTTCGCAGATACGCAGTATTTT. This translates into CASSPRARDFADTQYF.

This clone was seen a handful of times. The rearrangement uses TRBV7-9 and TRBJ2-2, with a possible D match to TRBD1 (6 bases). Germline lookup yields CDR1 SEHNR and CDR2 FQNEAQ (reference sequence). The ends were cut back, 11 bases at V and 0 bases at J, with 13 bases in the middle. The CDR3 contains 14 residues. The CDR3 nucleotides read TGTGCCGCACTCGGGACATCGAACACCGGGGAGCTGTTTTTT. Translation gives CAALGTSNTGELFF.

This chain joins TRBV5-6 and TRBJ1-1; D possibly corresponds to TRBD1 (6 bases). The ends were cut back, 3 bases at V and 0 bases at J, with 9 bases in the middle. This CDR3 spans 14 amino acids. Germline V lookup: CDR1 SGHDT, CDR2 YYEEEE. For the CDR3, the DNA is TGTGCCAGCAGCTGGGACAAGTTGAACACTGAAGCTTTCTTT. Protein: CASSWDKLNTEAFF.

The CDR3 nucleotides read TGTGCCAGCAGTGATCAGGGAAGCTCCTACAATGAGCAGTTCTTC. This gives the protein CASSDQGSSYNEQFF. The genes are TRBV6-4 and TRBJ2-1; maybe TRBD1 (5 bases). The CDR3 length is 15 residues. The germline gives CDR1 MRHNA, CDR2 SNTAGT. Trimming pared 3 bases from V and 0 bases from J, leaving 9 bases between.

The rearrangement joins TRBV9 to TRBJ1-1; perhaps TRBD1 as D (6 bases). Germline lookup yields CDR1 SGDLS and CDR2 YYNGEE. Trimming removed 2 bases at V and 0 bases at J, with 11 bases between. The CDR3 is 15 amino acids. CDR3 in amino acids: CASSVRTDMNTEAFF. The DNA of the CDR3 is TGTGCCAGCAGCGTGAGGACAGATATGAACACTGAAGCTTTCTTT.

The chain links TRBV2 to TRBJ2-2; D gene uncertain. CDR1 and CDR2 from the germline V gene are SNHLY and FYNNEI. This CDR3 is built from 14 residues. The ends were cut back, 4 bases at V and 1 base at J, with 7 bases in the middle. CDR3 in DNA: TGTGCCAGCAGTGGTCAGGTGAACACCGGGGAGCTGTTTTTT. The encoded protein is CASSGQVNTGELFF.

This chain links TRBV18 with TRBJ2-1, with 12 bases fitting TRBD2. Looked up from germline, CDR1 is KGHSH and CDR2 is LQKENI. The CDR3 is made up of 18 amino acids. Trimming removed 1 base from V and 0 bases from J; junction bases left unmatched: 4. The CDR3 DNA follows: TGTGCCAGCTCACCACTCGCGACTAGCGGGAGCTCCTACAATGAGCAGTTCTTC. Translating it yields CASSPLATSGSSYNEQFF.